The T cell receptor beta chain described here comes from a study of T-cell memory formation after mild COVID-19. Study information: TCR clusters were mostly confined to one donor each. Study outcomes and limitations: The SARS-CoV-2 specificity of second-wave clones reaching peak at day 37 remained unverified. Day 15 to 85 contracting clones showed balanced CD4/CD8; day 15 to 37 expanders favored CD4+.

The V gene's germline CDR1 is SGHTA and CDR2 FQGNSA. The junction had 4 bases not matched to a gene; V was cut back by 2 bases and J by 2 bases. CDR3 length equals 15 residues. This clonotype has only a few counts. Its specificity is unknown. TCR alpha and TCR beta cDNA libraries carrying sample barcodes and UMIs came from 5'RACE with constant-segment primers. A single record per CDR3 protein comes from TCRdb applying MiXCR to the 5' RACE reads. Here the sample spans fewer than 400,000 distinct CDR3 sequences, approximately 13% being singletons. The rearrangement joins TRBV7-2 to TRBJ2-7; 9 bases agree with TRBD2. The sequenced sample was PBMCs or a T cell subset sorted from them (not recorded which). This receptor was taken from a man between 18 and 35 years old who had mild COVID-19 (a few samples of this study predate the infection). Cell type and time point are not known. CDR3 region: CASSLSASGAYEQYV. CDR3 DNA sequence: TGTGCCAGCAGCTTATCGGCTAGCGGGGCCTACGAGCAGTACGTC.